Following are 21 T cell receptor beta chains from one sample sequenced in a study of early stage breast cancer tumors. TCRdb's copy holds only in-frame clones and misses some; the assay was immunoSEQ multiplex PCR. The table lists fewer than 70,000 clones, 60% to 85% of them singletons. Sequencing was carried out using blood. These receptors were taken from a person aged 25 to 40 with breast cancer.

The chain's CDR3 is CATSMGQGETQYF. For the CDR3, the DNA is TGTGCCACCAGCATGGGACAGGGAGAGACCCAGTACTTC. The J gene is TRBJ2-5, the V gene TRBV15; 9 bases line up with TRBD1. This CDR3 has 13 residues. Losses at the gene ends were 4 bases for V and 4 bases for J; bases not matched to a gene: 1. Germline CDR1 LNHNV, CDR2 YYDKDF (reference sequence).

This clone has only one observation. The chain recombines TRBV19 with TRBJ1-5; D not resolved. The germline gives CDR1 LNHDA, CDR2 SQIVND (reference sequence). V was clipped by 10 bases and J by 2 bases, with 21 bases between them. The CDR3 length is 16 residues. Written as DNA, the CDR3 is TGTGCCACCACATCCCCCCAGTACCGGGGCAATCAGCCCCAGCATTTT. Translated: CATTSPQYRGNQPQHF.

V usage is TRBV10-1 and J usage is TRBJ1-2; 7 nucleotides align to TRBD1. The trim removed 2 bases at V and 6 bases at J, leaving 9 bases unmatched. Germline V gene lookup returns CDR1 WNHNN and CDR2 SYGVQD (reference sequence). This CDR3 is built from 15 residues. CDR3 amino acids: CASSEKGAPFDGYTF. Written as DNA, the CDR3 is TGCGCCAGCAGTGAGAAGGGGGCCCCTTTCGATGGCTACACCTTC.

The chain couples TRBV2 to TRBJ2-2; D is uncertain. CDR1 SNHLY and CDR2 FYNNEI come from the germline V gene. Between the trimmed V and J ends, which lost 4 bases and 5 bases, there was a span of 2 bases. The CDR3 is made up of 11 amino acids. CDR3 in DNA: TGTGCCAGCAGTGGGACCGGGGAGCTGTTTTTT. It is translated as CASSGTGELFF.

The V and J genes are TRBV5-1 and TRBJ2-7; weak D call: TRBD2 (6 bases). V was cut by 0 bases and J by 6 bases, with 13 bases left in between. The germline V gene has CDR1 SGHRS and CDR2 YFSETQ. The CDR3 sequence is 14 residues long. This CDR3 is CASSLVRERSEQYF. The CDR3 region has the DNA TGCGCCAGCAGCTTGGTTCGGGAGCGGAGCGAGCAGTACTTC.

The gene calls are TRBV11-3 and TRBJ2-1; D tentatively reads TRBD1 or TRBD2 (6 bases each). V was shortened by 3 bases and J by 3 bases, with 12 bases between the two germline ends. Per germline, CDR1 SGHNT and CDR2 YENEEA. This CDR3 has 15 amino acids. The CDR3 is CASSLDGGDYNEQFF. CDR3 DNA sequence: TGTGCCAGCAGCTTGGACGGGGGCGACTACAATGAGCAGTTCTTC.

This chain joins TRBV15 and TRBJ1-2; possible D gene TRBD1, 5 bases. From germline, CDR1 is LNHNV and CDR2 YYDKDF (reference sequence). This CDR3 has 15 residues. The V end was cut by 1 base, the J end by 3 bases, with 12 bases between. CDR3 protein: CATSRARGLDYGYTF. As DNA, the CDR3 is TGTGCCACCAGCAGAGCAAGGGGACTCGACTATGGCTACACCTTC.

The chain links TRBV5-1 to TRBJ2-1; 7 bases match TRBD2. V trimming: 1 base; J trimming: 7 bases; junction bases outside the gene matches: 8. Germline V lookup: CDR1 SGHRS, CDR2 YFSETQ. This CDR3 region has 15 residues. The CDR3 DNA follows: TGCGCCAGCAGCTTGCCTGCGGGAGTCGGTAATGAGCAGTTCTTC. The encoded protein is CASSLPAGVGNEQFF. The full variable domain, its missing parts supplied by reference TRBV5-1 and TRBJ2-1, is KAGVTQTPRYLIKTRGQQVTLSCSPISGHRSVSWYQQTPGQGLQFLFEYFSETQRNKGNFPGRFSGRQFSNSRSEMNVSTLELGDSALYLCASSLPAGVGNEQFFGPGTRLTVL.

This chain uses TRBV6-1 with TRBJ1-2; 7 bases match TRBD1. Germline V gene data show CDR1 as MNHNS and CDR2 as SASEGT. The CDR3 contains 15 residues. The V and J ends lost 5 bases and 0 bases, in that order; junction bases with no gene match: 6. CDR3 in DNA: TGTGCCAGCAGTCGCCACGACAGGGCTAACTATGGCTACACCTTC. It codes for CASSRHDRANYGYTF.

The count of this clone is one. The chain recombines TRBV9 with TRBJ2-7, with D hard to call. Trimming left V 4 bases short and J 3 bases short, with 14 bases between. This CDR3 has 14 amino acids. CDR1 is SGDLS and CDR2 is YYNGEE in the germline V gene. The DNA for the CDR3 is TGTGCCAGCAGCCCAAGACTCCAACTCTACGAGCAGTACTTC. Translation: CASSPRLQLYEQYF.

The chain has TRBV5-6 and TRBJ2-7; D is perhaps TRBD2 (5 bases). V gave up 0 bases and J gave up 5 bases, with 15 bases separating them. This CDR3 is 15 amino acids long. Germline CDR1 and CDR2: SGHDT and YYEEEE. The CDR3 coding sequence is TGTGCCAGCAGCTTGGAATTCGAGGGTGGCCACGAGCAGTACTTC. It translates to CASSLEFEGGHEQYF.

The genes are TRBV7-8 and TRBJ1-2; D perhaps matches TRBD1 (5 bases). The CDR3 length is 14 residues. V was trimmed by 5 bases and J by 3 bases, leaving 13 bases between them. The germline CDR1 and CDR2 sequences are SGHVS and FQNEAQ. CDR3 residues: CASSPGIRDYGYTF. CDR3 sequence (DNA): TGTGCCAGCAGCCCAGGGATAAGGGACTATGGCTACACCTTC.

The chain joins TRBV5-8 to TRBJ2-3, with 14 bases that match TRBD2. Per the germline V gene, CDR1 is SGHTS and CDR2 is YDEGEE. The CDR3 runs to 16 residues. The V segment lost 5 bases and the J segment 5 bases; nucleotides outside the gene matches: 7. DNA for the CDR3: TGTGCCAGCAGTCCTGGGACTAGCGGGAGTGGAGATACGCAGTATTTT. Translated: CASSPGTSGSGDTQYF.

This clone was seen once. The chain links TRBV28 to TRBJ2-1; 11 bases are a match to TRBD2. Germline CDR1 is MDHEN and CDR2 is SYDVKM. CDR3 length equals 16 residues. Trimming removed 5 bases from V and 8 bases from J; junction bases left unmatched: 11. The CDR3 spells CASSPPVSGRGYEQFF. The CDR3 DNA follows: TGTGCCAGCAGTCCCCCCGTTAGCGGGAGGGGGTATGAGCAGTTCTTC. The entire variable domain, with the rest obtained from reference TRBV28 and TRBJ2-1, is as follows: DVKVTQSSRYLVKRTGEKVFLECVQDMDHENMFWYRQDPGLGLRLIYFSYDVKMKEKGDIPEGYSVSREKKERFSLILESASTNQTSMYLCASSPPVSGRGYEQFFGPGTRLTVL.

This rearrangement joins TRBV29-1 to TRBJ1-4, with TRBD1 matching 7 bases. CDR3 length: 14 amino acids. Germline V lookup: CDR1 SQVTM, CDR2 ANQGSEA. Unmatched junction bases numbered 8, after V lost 3 bases and J lost 7 bases. The CDR3 here is CSVDLRGEGEKLFF. In nucleotides, the CDR3 is TGCAGCGTTGACCTCAGGGGGGAGGGTGAAAAACTGTTTTTT.

In its sample, this clone was seen a few times. CDR3 DNA sequence: TGTGCCAGCAGCCAAGGACTAGCGGGGCACTACGAGCAGTACTTC. As protein: CASSQGLAGHYEQYF. The gene calls are TRBV11-2 and TRBJ2-7; 12 bases are a match to TRBD2. J gave up 3 bases and V 5 bases, and 5 bases lay outside the gene matches. CDR1 is SGHAT and CDR2 is FQNNGV in the germline V gene. The CDR3 extends over 15 amino acids.

The J gene is TRBJ1-1, the V gene TRBV6-5; 9 bases map to TRBD1. V dropped 5 bases and J dropped 5; count of bases not matched to a gene: 6. This CDR3 is built from 14 residues. Germline lookup yields CDR1 MNHEY and CDR2 SVGAGI. The CDR3 here is CASSPGQGLTEAFF. In DNA, the CDR3 is TGTGCCAGCAGTCCGGGACAGGGATTGACTGAAGCTTTCTTT.

The chain recombines TRBV5-1 with TRBJ2-2; D is perhaps TRBD1 (6 bases). This CDR3 is built from 16 residues. The germline CDR1 and CDR2 sequences are SGHRS and YFSETQ. V was shortened by 0 bases and J by 5 bases, with 14 bases between the two germline ends. Here the CDR3 DNA reads TGCGCCAGCAGCTTGGTGGACACAGGGTTTACCGGGGAGCTGTTTTTT. It specifies CASSLVDTGFTGELFF. Full variable domain (outside the CDR3, taken from reference TRBV5-1 and TRBJ2-2): KAGVTQTPRYLIKTRGQQVTLSCSPISGHRSVSWYQQTPGQGLQFLFEYFSETQRNKGNFPGRFSGRQFSNSRSEMNVSTLELGDSALYLCASSLVDTGFTGELFFGEGSRLTVL.

The chain couples TRBV7-2 to TRBJ1-4; D uncertain. V was shortened by 5 bases and J by 7 bases, with 20 bases between the two germline ends. Germline CDR1 and CDR2: SGHTA and FQGNSA. The CDR3 runs to 16 residues. In DNA form, the CDR3 reads TGTGCCAGCAGCCCAGGTACGGATCATCGAACTGAAAAACTGTTTTTT. Protein product: CASSPGTDHRTEKLFF.

The rearrangement uses TRBV4-1 and TRBJ2-7, with 10 bases matching TRBD2. V was clipped by 0 bases and J by 0 bases; unmatched bases: 8. The CDR3 spans 18 residues. Germline loops: CDR1 MGHRA, CDR2 YSYEKL. The CDR3 sequence: CASSQDRLAGAPSYEQYF. CDR3 sequence (DNA): TGCGCCAGCAGCCAAGATCGGCTAGCGGGAGCGCCCTCCTACGAGCAGTACTTC.

This clone was detected only a few times. The chain couples TRBV7-3 to TRBJ1-1; maybe TRBD1 (5 bases). Germline values: CDR1 SGHTA, CDR2 FQGTGA. V was clipped by 5 bases and J by 4 bases, with 14 bases between them. The CDR3 runs 14 residues. As DNA, the CDR3 is TGTGCCAGCAGCGGGGGGACGGGCGTCACTGAAGCTTTCTTT. This translates into CASSGGTGVTEAFF.